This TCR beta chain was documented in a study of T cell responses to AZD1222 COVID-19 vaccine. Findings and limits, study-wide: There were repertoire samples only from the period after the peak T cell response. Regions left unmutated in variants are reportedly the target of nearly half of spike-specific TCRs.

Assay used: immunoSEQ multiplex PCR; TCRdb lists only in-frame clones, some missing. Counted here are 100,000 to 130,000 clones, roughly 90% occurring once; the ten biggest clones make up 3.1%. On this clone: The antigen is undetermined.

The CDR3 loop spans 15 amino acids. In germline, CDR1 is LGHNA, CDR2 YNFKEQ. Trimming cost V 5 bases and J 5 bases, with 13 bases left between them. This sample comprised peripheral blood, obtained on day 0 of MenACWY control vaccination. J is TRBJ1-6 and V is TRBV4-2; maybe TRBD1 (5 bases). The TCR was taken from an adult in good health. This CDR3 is CASSSPGTNNSPLHF. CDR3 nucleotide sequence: TGTGCCAGCAGCTCACCCGGGACTAATAATTCACCCCTCCACTTT.